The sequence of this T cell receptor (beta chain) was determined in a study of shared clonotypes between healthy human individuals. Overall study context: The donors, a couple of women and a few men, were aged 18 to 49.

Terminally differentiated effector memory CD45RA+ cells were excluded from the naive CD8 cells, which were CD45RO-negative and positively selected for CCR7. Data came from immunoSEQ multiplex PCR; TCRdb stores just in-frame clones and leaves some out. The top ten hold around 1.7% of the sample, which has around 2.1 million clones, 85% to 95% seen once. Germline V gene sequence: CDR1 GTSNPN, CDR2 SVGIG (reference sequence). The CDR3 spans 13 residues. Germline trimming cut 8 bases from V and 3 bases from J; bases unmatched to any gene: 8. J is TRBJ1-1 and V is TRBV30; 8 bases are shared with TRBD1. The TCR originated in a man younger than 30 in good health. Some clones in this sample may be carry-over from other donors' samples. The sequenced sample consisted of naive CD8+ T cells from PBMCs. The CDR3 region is CAGTGRLHTEAFF. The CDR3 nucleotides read TGTGCCGGGACAGGTCGATTGCACACTGAAGCTTTCTTT. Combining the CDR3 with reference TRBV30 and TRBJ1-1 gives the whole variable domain SQTIHQWPATLVQPVGSPLSLECTVEGTSNPNLYWYRQAAGRGLQLLFYSVGIGQISSEVPQNLSASRPQDRQFILSSKKLLLSDSGFYLCAGTGRLHTEAFFGQGTRLTVV.